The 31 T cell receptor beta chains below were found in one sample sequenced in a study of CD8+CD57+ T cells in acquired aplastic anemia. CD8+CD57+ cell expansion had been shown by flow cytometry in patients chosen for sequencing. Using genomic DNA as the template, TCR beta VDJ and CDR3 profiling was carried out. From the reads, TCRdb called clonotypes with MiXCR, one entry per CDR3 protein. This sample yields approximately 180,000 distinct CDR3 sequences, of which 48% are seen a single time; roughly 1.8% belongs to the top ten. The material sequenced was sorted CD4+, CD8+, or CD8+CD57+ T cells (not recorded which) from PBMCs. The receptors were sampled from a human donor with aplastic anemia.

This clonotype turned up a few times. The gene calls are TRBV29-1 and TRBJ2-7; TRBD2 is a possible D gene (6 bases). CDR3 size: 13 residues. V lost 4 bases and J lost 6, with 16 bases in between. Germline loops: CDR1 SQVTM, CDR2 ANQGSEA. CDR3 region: CSVVFAGTAEQYF. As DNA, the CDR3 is TGCAGCGTTGTCTTTGCGGGAACAGCCGAGCAGTACTTC.

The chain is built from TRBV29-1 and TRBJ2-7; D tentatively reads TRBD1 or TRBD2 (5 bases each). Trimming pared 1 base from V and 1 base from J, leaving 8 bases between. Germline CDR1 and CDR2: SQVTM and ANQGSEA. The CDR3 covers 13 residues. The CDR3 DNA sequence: TGCAGCGTTGAAGCTGGGGGTTCCTACGAGCAGTACTTC. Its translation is CSVEAGGSYEQYF.

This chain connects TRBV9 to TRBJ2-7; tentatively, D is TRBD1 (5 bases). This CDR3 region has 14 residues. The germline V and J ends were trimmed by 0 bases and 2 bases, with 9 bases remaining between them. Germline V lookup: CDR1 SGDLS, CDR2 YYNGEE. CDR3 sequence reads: CASSVVGDPYEQYF. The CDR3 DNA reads TGTGCCAGCAGCGTAGTAGGGGATCCCTACGAGCAGTACTTC.

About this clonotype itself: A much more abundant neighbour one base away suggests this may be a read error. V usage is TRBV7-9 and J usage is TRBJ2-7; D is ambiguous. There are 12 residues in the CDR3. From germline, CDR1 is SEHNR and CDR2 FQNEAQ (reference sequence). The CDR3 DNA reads TGTGCCAGCGGCTTGGTCTCTTCCGAGCAGTACTTC. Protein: CASGLVSSEQYF.

The CDR3 region is CASSTTSGDSKLNSPLHF. The CDR3 region has the DNA TGTGCCAGCAGCACCACTAGCGGAGACAGTAAGCTTAATTCACCCCTCCACTTT. The rearrangement links TRBV25-1 to TRBJ1-6; a possible D gene is TRBD1 (5 bases). V was clipped by 6 bases and J by 6 bases, with 24 bases between them. The CDR3 totals 18 residues. CDR1 and CDR2 from the germline V gene are MGHDK and SYGVNS.

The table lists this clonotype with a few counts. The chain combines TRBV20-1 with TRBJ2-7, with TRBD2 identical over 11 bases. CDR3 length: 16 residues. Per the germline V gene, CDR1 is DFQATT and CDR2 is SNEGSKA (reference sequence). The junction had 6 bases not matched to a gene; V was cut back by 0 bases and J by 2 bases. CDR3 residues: CSARDTGTSGTYEQYF. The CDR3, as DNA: TGCAGTGCTAGAGATACCGGGACTAGCGGTACCTACGAGCAGTACTTC.

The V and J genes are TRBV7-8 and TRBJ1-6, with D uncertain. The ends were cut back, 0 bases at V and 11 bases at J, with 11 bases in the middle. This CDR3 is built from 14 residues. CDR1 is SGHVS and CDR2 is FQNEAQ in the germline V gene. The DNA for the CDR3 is TGTGCCAGCAGCTTAGCTGGAGGTTGGGCACCCCTCCACTTT. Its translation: CASSLAGGWAPLHF.

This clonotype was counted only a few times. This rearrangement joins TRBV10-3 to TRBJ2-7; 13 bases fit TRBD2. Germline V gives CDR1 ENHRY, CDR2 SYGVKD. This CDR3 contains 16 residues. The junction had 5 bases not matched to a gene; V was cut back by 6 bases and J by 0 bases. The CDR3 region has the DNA TGTGCCATCAGAGGGACTAGCGGGGAGGCCTCCTACGAGCAGTACTTC. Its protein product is CAIRGTSGEASYEQYF.

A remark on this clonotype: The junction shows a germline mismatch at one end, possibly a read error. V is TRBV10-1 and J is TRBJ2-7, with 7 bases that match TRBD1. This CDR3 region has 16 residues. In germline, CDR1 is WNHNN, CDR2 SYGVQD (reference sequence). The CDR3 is CASSPSGTAQTYEQYF. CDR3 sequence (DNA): TGTGCCAGCTCACCGTCCGGGACAGCCCAAACCTACGAGCAGTACTTC.

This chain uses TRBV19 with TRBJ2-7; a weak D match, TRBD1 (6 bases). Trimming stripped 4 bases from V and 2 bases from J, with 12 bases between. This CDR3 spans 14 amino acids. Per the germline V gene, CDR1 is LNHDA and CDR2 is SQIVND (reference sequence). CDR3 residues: CASSTTGRTYEQYF. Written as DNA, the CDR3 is TGTGCCAGTAGTACGACAGGCAGGACCTACGAGCAGTACTTC.

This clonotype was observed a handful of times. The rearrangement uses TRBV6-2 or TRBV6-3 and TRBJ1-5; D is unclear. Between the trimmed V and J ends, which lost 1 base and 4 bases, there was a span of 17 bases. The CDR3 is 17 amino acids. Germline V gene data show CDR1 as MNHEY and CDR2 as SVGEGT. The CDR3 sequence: CASSYYMQVGMNQPQHF. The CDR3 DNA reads TGTGCCAGCAGTTACTATATGCAAGTGGGCATGAATCAGCCCCAGCATTTT.

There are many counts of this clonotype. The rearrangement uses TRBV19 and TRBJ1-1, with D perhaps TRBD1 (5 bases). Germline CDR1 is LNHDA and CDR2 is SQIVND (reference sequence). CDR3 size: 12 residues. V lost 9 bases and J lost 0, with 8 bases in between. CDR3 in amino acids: CASRQMNTEAFF. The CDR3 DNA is TGTGCCAGCCGACAGATGAACACTGAAGCTTTCTTT.

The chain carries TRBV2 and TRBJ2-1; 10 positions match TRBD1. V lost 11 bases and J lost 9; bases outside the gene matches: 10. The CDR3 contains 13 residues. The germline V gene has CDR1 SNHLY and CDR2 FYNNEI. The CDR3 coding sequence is TGTGCCGGATCCGGGACAGGGGTGGCTGAGCAGTTCTTC. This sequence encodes CAGSGTGVAEQFF.

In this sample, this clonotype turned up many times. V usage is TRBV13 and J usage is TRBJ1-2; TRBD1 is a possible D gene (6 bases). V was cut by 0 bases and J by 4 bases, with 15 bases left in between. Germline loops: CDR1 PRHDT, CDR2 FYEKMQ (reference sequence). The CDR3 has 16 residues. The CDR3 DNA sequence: TGTGCCAGCAGCTTAGGGGGGGAACAGGGTAGCTATGGCTACACCTTC. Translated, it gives CASSLGGEQGSYGYTF.

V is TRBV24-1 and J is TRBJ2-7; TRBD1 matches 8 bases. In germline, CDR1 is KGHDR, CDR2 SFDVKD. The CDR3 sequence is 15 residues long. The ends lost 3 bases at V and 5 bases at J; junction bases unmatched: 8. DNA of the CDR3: TGTGCCACCAGTGATCCGGGACAGGATAACAACGAGCAGTACTTC. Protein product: CATSDPGQDNNEQYF.

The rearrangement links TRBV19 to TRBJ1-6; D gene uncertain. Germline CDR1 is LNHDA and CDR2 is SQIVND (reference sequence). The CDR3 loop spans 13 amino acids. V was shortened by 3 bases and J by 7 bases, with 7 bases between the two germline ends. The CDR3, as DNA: TGTGCCAGTAGTATTAATCCCAATTCACCCCTCCACTTT. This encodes CASSINPNSPLHF.

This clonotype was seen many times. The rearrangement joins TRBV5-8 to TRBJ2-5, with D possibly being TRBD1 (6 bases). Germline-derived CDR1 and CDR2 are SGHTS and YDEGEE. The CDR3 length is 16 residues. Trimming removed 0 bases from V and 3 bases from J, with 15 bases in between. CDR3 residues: CASSLDGGDPKETQYF. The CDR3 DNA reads TGTGCCAGCAGCTTGGATGGGGGCGATCCGAAAGAGACCCAGTACTTC. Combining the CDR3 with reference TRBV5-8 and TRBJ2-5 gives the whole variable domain EAGVTQSPTHLIKTRGQQATLRCSPISGHTSVYWYQQALGLGLQFLLWYDEGEERNRGNFPPRFSGRQFPNYSSELNVNALELEDSALYLCASSLDGGDPKETQYFGPGTRLLVL.

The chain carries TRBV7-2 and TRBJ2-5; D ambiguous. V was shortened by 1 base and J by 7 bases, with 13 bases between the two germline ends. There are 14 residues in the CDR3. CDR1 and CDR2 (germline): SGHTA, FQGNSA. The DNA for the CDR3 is TGTGCCAGCAGCTTAGGGCAGGCGGATGGGACCCAGTACTTC. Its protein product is CASSLGQADGTQYF.

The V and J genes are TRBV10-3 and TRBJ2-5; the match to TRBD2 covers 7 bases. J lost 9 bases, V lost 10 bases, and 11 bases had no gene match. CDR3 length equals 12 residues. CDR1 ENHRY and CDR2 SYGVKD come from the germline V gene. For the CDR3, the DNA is TGTGCCAACATAGCGGCTGGGGGGGCCCAGTACTTC. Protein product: CANIAAGGAQYF.

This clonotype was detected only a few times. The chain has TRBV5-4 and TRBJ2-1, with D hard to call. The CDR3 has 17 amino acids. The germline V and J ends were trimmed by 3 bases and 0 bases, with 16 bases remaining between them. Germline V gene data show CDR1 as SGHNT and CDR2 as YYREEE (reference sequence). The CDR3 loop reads CASSSTGAAISYNEQFF. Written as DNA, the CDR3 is TGTGCCAGCAGCTCCACCGGCGCGGCCATCTCCTACAATGAGCAGTTCTTC.

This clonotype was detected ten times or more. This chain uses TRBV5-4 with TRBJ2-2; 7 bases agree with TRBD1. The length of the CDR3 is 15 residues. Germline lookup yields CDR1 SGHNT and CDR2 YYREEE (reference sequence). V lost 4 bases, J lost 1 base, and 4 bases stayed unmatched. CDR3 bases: TGTGCCAGCAGCCTAGGGACAGAGAACACCGGGGAGCTGTTTTTT. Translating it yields CASSLGTENTGELFF. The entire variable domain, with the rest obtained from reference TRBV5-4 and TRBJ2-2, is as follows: ETGVTQSPTHLIKTRGQQVTLRCSSQSGHNTVSWYQQALGQGPQFIFQYYREEENGRGNFPPRFSGLQFPNYSSELNVNALELDDSALYLCASSLGTENTGELFFGEGSRLTVL.

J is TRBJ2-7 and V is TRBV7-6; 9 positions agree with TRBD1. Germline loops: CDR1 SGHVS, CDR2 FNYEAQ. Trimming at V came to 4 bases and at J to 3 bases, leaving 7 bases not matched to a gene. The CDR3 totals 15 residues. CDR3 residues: CASSYGTGQYYEQYF. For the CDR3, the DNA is TGTGCCAGCAGCTATGGGACAGGGCAGTACTACGAGCAGTACTTC.

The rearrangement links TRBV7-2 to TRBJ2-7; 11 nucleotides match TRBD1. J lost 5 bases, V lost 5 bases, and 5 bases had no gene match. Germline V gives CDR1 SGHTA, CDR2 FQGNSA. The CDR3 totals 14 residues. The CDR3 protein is CASSKGQGAHEQYF. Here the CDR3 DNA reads TGTGCCAGCAGCAAAGGACAGGGGGCCCACGAGCAGTACTTC. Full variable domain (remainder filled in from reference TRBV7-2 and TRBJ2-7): GAGVSQSPSNKVTEKGKDVELRCDPISGHTALYWYRQSLGQGLEFLIYFQGNSAPDKSGLPSDRFSAERTGGSVSTLTIQRTQQEDSAVYLCASSKGQGAHEQYFGPGTRLTVT.

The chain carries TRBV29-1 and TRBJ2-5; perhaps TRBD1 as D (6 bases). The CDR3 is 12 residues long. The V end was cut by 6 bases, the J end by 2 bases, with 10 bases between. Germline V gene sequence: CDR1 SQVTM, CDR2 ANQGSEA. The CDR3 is CSVPGVQETQYF. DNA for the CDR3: TGCAGCGTGCCAGGGGTACAAGAGACCCAGTACTTC. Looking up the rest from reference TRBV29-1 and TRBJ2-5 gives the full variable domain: SAVISQKPSRDICQRGTSLTIQCQVDSQVTMMFWYRQQPGQSLTLIATANQGSEATYESGFVIDKFPISRPNLTFSTLTVSNMSPEDSSIYLCSVPGVQETQYFGPGTRLLVL.

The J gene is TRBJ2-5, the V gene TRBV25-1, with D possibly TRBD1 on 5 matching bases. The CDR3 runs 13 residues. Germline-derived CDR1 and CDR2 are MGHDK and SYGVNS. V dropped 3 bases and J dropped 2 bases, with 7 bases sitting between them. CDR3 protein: CASSDRVQETQYF. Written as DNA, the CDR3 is TGTGCCAGCAGTGACAGGGTGCAAGAGACCCAGTACTTC.

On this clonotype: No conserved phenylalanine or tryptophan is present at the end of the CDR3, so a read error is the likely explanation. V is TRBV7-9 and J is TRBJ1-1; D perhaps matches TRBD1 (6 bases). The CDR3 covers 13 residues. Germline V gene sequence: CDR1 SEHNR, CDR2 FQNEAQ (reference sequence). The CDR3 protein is CASSLVGGTDAFL. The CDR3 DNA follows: TGTGCCAGCAGCTTAGTGGGGGGCACTGATGCTTTCCTT.

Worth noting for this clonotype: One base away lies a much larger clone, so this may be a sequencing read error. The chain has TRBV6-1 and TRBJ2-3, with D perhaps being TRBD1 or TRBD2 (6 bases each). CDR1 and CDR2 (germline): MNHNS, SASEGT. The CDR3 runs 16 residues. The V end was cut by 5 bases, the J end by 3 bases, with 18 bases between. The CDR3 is CASSPRGAARTDTQYF. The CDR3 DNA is TGTGCCAGCAGTCCTAGGGGGGCCGCCCGGACAGATACGCAGTATTTT.

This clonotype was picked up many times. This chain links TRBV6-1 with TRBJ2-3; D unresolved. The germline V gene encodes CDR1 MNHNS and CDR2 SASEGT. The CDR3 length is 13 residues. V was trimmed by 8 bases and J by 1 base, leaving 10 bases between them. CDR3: CASSGSGTDTQYF. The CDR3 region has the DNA TGTGCCAGCTCAGGATCTGGCACAGATACGCAGTATTTT.

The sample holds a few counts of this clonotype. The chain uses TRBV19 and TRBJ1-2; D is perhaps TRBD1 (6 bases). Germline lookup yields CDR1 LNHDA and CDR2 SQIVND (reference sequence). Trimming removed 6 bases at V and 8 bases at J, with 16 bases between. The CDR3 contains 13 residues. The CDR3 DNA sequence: TGTGCCAGTAGCCCAACAGGGTACGAAGGCTACACCTTC. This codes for CASSPTGYEGYTF.

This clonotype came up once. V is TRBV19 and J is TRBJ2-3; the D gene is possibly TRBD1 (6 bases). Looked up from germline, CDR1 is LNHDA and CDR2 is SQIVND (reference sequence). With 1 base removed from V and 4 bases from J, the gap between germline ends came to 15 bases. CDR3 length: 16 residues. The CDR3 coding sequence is TGTGCCAGTAGTATAGGCTCAGGGGTGGGGGCAGATACGCAGTATTTT. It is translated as CASSIGSGVGADTQYF.

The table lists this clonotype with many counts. CDR3 in DNA: TGTGCCAGCAGTTCCAGGCAAACCGCATTACCCCTCCACTTT. This translates into CASSSRQTALPLHF. J is TRBJ1-6 and V is TRBV5-4; D remains ambiguous. The CDR3 sequence is 14 residues long. Germline CDR1 SGHNT, CDR2 YYREEE (reference sequence). Between the trimmed V and J ends, which lost 5 bases and 12 bases, there was a span of 18 bases.